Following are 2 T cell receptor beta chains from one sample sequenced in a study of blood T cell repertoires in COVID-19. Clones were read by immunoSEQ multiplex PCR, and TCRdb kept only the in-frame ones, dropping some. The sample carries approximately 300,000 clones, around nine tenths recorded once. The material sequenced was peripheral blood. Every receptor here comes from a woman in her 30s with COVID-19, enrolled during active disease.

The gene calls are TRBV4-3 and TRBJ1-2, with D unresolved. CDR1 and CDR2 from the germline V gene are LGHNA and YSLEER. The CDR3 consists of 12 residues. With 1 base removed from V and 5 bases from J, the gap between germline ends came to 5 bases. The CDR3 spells CASSQAGYGYTF. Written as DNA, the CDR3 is TGCGCCAGCAGCCAAGCGGGATATGGCTACACCTTC.

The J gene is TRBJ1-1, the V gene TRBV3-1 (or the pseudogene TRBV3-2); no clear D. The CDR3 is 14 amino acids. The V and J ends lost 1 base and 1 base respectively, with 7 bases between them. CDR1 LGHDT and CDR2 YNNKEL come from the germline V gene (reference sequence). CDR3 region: CASSQVSRNTEAFF. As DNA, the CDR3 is TGTGCCAGCAGCCAAGTGTCCAGGAACACTGAAGCTTTCTTT.